This T cell receptor (beta chain) appears in the sequencing data of a study of T-cell memory formation after mild COVID-19. TCRdb passed the 5' RACE reads through MiXCR, listing each CDR3 protein once. The sample records 75,000 to 90,000 distinct CDR3 sequences, roughly 13% being singletons. This clonotype was observed a handful of times. The sample taken for sequencing was PBMCs or a T cell subset sorted from them (not recorded which). The receptor comes from an adult woman who had mild COVID-19 (a few samples of this study predate the infection). Cell type and time point are not known.

CDR3 loop: CASSPGPPAPPDTQYF. CDR3 in DNA: TGTGCCAGCTCTCCAGGGCCACCTGCACCCCCTGATACGCAGTATTTT. The chain has TRBV18 and TRBJ2-3; D is perhaps TRBD1 (5 bases). V lost 6 bases, J lost 6 bases, and 22 bases lay in between. The germline gives CDR1 KGHSH, CDR2 LQKENI. The CDR3 has 16 residues.